Following are 28 T cell receptor beta chains from one sample sequenced in a study of shared clonotypes between healthy human individuals. TCRdb's copy holds only in-frame clones and misses some; the assay was immunoSEQ multiplex PCR. Among about 1 million clones listed, 75% were seen once. Material: memory CD4+ T cells sorted from blood. Sample subset: CD45RA-negative fraction. The receptors were gathered from a young man in good health.

The CDR3, as DNA: TGTGCCAGCAGCCCCGACAGCGGGAGTCAGCCCCAGCATTTT. Its protein product is CASSPDSGSQPQHF. The V and J genes are TRBV6-5 and TRBJ1-5; maybe TRBD1 (5 bases). Germline values: CDR1 MNHEY, CDR2 SVGAGI. V lost 6 bases and J lost 6, with 15 bases in between. This CDR3 has 14 amino acids.

This chain uses TRBV10-3 with TRBJ2-2, with D unresolved. The length of the CDR3 is 13 residues. Trimming removed 2 bases from V and 3 bases from J, with 4 bases in between. Germline V lookup: CDR1 ENHRY, CDR2 SYGVKD. CDR3 sequence: CAISEVYTGELFF. The CDR3 DNA is TGTGCCATCAGTGAGGTTTACACCGGGGAGCTGTTTTTT.

This rearrangement joins TRBV6-1 to TRBJ1-4; possibly TRBD1 for D (5 bases). Germline V CDR1 and CDR2: MNHNS, SASEGT. CDR3 size: 13 residues. V was clipped by 4 bases and J by 17 bases, with 20 bases between them. The CDR3: CASSGLSRGFQFF. The CDR3 DNA sequence: TGTGCCAGCAGTGGGTTATCGAGGGGATTCCAATTTTTT.

Comments on this clone: In the same sample, other DNA sequences code for this CDR3. The rearrangement uses TRBV2 and TRBJ1-5; D not certain. The CDR3 is 14 residues long. Trimming removed 4 bases at V and 1 base at J, with 8 bases between. The germline gives CDR1 SNHLY, CDR2 FYNNEI. The CDR3, as DNA: TGTGCCAGCAGTGTAGCAGCCAGCAATCAGCCCCAGCATTTT. Residues: CASSVAASNQPQHF.

This clone was recorded at least ten times. The V gene is TRBV18, the J gene TRBJ2-2; D gene ambiguous. The CDR3 totals 16 residues. Germline CDR1 KGHSH, CDR2 LQKENI. Between the trimmed V and J ends, which lost 0 bases and 4 bases, there was a span of 12 bases. In DNA form, the CDR3 reads TGTGCCAGCTCACCACCTTCTTCCCGATCCACCGGGGAGCTGTTTTTT. Its translation is CASSPPSSRSTGELFF.

This clone was recorded once. CDR3 bases: TGTGCCAGCAGCCTTAGGGGAACTAGCGCAACTAGCACAGATACGCAGTATTTT. Translating gives CASSLRGTSATSTDTQYF. The chain is built from TRBV11-2 and TRBJ2-3, with TRBD2 matching over 7 bases. The V gene's germline CDR1 is SGHAT and CDR2 FQNNGV. The CDR3 runs to 18 residues. The V and J ends lost 5 bases and 0 bases, in that order; junction bases with no gene match: 14.

This chain connects TRBV6-1 to TRBJ1-5, with TRBD1 matching 8 bases. J lost 6 bases, V lost 7 bases, and 8 bases had no gene match. The length of the CDR3 is 14 residues. Germline loops: CDR1 MNHNS, CDR2 SASEGT. CDR3 nucleotide sequence: TGTGCCAGCAATACAGGGGGACGGGGTCAGCCCCAGCATTTT. Translating gives CASNTGGRGQPQHF.

The rearrangement joins TRBV7-2 to TRBJ1-5, with 9 nucleotides matching TRBD1. Trimming at V came to 4 bases and at J to 6 bases, leaving 7 bases not matched to a gene. This CDR3 contains 15 residues. Germline values: CDR1 SGHTA, CDR2 FQGNSA. CDR3 nucleotide sequence: TGTGCCAGCAGCTACCGGACAGGGGATGGTCAGCCCCAGCATTTT. This codes for CASSYRTGDGQPQHF.

The genes are TRBV27 and TRBJ1-2, with D maybe TRBD1 (6 bases). V was pared by 6 bases and J by 4 bases, with 15 bases between. Germline V gives CDR1 MNHEY, CDR2 SMNVEV (reference sequence). This CDR3 contains 14 residues. CDR3: CASRRNREPYGYTF. The CDR3 DNA is TGTGCCAGCAGGCGCAACAGGGAGCCCTATGGCTACACCTTC.

The chain couples TRBV6-4 to TRBJ2-5, with D perhaps matching TRBD1 (6 bases). CDR3 length equals 13 residues. Per the germline V gene, CDR1 is MRHNA and CDR2 is SNTAGT. Deletions cut 7 bases from V and 3 bases from J, with 12 bases between. This CDR3 is CASTQQGEETQYF. CDR3 nucleotide sequence: TGTGCCAGCACCCAACAGGGTGAAGAGACCCAGTACTTC.

This chain connects TRBV6-5 to TRBJ2-2; D is undetermined. V was shortened by 7 bases and J by 0 bases, with 9 bases between the two germline ends. The CDR3 contains 14 residues. CDR1 MNHEY and CDR2 SVGAGI come from the germline V gene. CDR3 nucleotide sequence: TGTGCCAGCAAGGCCGCACCGAACACCGGGGAGCTGTTTTTT. It specifies CASKAAPNTGELFF.

The chain joins TRBV6-5 to TRBJ2-7; maybe TRBD2 (6 bases). This CDR3 is 15 amino acids long. V was pared by 0 bases and J by 7 bases, with 16 bases between. Germline CDR1 is MNHEY and CDR2 is SVGAGI. The DNA of the CDR3 is TGTGCCAGCAGTTACTCGGAGCGGGCGATGGGGGAGCAGTACTTC. Its translation is CASSYSERAMGEQYF.

This clone was counted a single time. The chain carries TRBV5-1 and TRBJ2-5, with D unclear. The CDR3 has 11 residues. The V end lost 4 bases, the J end lost 0 bases, and 1 base lay between the germline ends. The germline gives CDR1 SGHRS, CDR2 YFSETQ. CDR3 sequence (DNA): TGCGCCAGCAGCGACCAAGAGACCCAGTACTTC. Its translation: CASSDQETQYF. Full variable domain (outside the CDR3, taken from reference TRBV5-1 and TRBJ2-5): KAGVTQTPRYLIKTRGQQVTLSCSPISGHRSVSWYQQTPGQGLQFLFEYFSETQRNKGNFPGRFSGRQFSNSRSEMNVSTLELGDSALYLCASSDQETQYFGPGTRLLVL.

This chain links TRBV6-5 with TRBJ2-1; 9 bases match TRBD2. The CDR3 is 15 amino acids. Trimming removed 5 bases from V and 3 bases from J; junction bases left unmatched: 5. Germline loops: CDR1 MNHEY, CDR2 SVGAGI. The CDR3 DNA reads TGTGCCAGCAGTCGCGGGACTAGCCGCTACAATGAGCAGTTCTTC. This encodes CASSRGTSRYNEQFF.

This chain links TRBV12-5 with TRBJ1-1; possibly TRBD1 for D (5 bases). The germline V gene has CDR1 LGHNT and CDR2 FRNRAP. V gave up 1 base and J gave up 3 bases, with 12 bases separating them. The length of the CDR3 is 15 residues. CDR3 sequence reads: CASGLAAGGDTEAFF. The CDR3, as DNA: TGTGCTAGTGGTTTGGCGGCCGGGGGGGACACTGAAGCTTTCTTT.

This clone was seen a few times. The chain recombines TRBV5-1 with TRBJ2-3; 12 positions match TRBD2. Germline lookup yields CDR1 SGHRS and CDR2 YFSETQ. V gave up 4 bases and J gave up 6 bases; unmatched junction bases: 3. The CDR3 has 14 amino acids. CDR3 bases: TGCGCCAGCAGCGTGACTAGCGGGAGTGATACGCAGTATTTT. Encoded protein: CASSVTSGSDTQYF.

This chain connects TRBV21-1 to TRBJ1-5. TRBV21-1 is assigned pseudogene status. The CDR3 runs 16 residues. In DNA, the CDR3 is TGTGCCAGCTCCCGGGAGGGGGCAGGGAGCAATCAGCCCCAGCATTTT. It encodes CASSREGAGSNQPQHF.

Here the CDR3 DNA reads TGTGCCAGTAGTATACTTGGCACCCTTCGGGAAAAACTGTTTTTT. It encodes CASSILGTLREKLFF. The chain recombines TRBV19 with TRBJ1-4; D gene uncertain. This CDR3 comprises 15 residues. V lost 2 bases and J 8 bases, leaving 15 bases between the germline ends. Germline V lookup: CDR1 LNHDA, CDR2 SQIVND (reference sequence).

The rearrangement links TRBV28 to TRBJ1-5, with D hard to call. In germline, CDR1 is MDHEN, CDR2 SYDVKM. The V end lost 7 bases, the J end lost 2 bases, and 9 bases lay between the germline ends. This CDR3 comprises 13 residues. The chain's CDR3 is CASTRGGNQPQHF. The CDR3 coding sequence is TGTGCCAGCACCCGTGGGGGCAATCAGCCCCAGCATTTT.

J is TRBJ2-2 and V is TRBV5-1; D is unclear. V lost 6 bases and J lost 2, with 8 bases in between. CDR1 and CDR2 from the germline V gene are SGHRS and YFSETQ. The CDR3 extends over 13 amino acids. CDR3 sequence (DNA): TGCGCCAGCACCGACCGTAACACCGGGGAGCTGTTTTTT. Amino acids: CASTDRNTGELFF.

About this clone: The junction departs from the called germline gene at one end, perhaps through a read error. The CDR3 loop reads CASSLGRTGF. The CDR3 DNA reads as TGTGCCAGCAGCTTGGGACGGACAGGCTTC. This chain joins TRBV11-3 and TRBJ2-7; 7 nucleotides match TRBD1. This CDR3 is 10 amino acids long. CDR1 and CDR2 from the germline V gene are SGHNT and YENEEA.

For the CDR3, the DNA is TGTGCCAGCAGCCGCTTGGCTGAGACCCAGTACTTC. Translation gives CASSRLAETQYF. The rearrangement joins TRBV7-8 to TRBJ2-5; D gene unclear. The CDR3 has 12 residues. Trimming took off 5 bases at V and 5 bases at J, with 9 bases between the two ends. Per the germline V gene, CDR1 is SGHVS and CDR2 is FQNEAQ.

This clone was found a few times. This sample includes further DNA sequences coding for the same CDR3. V is TRBV10-3 and J is TRBJ2-3; D gene unclear. CDR1 and CDR2 from the germline V gene are ENHRY and SYGVKD. Trimming removed 4 bases at V and 3 bases at J, with 2 bases between. This CDR3 region has 11 residues. Here the CDR3 DNA reads TGTGCCATCAGTGGAACAGATACGCAGTATTTT. The encoded protein is CAISGTDTQYF.

In its sample, this clone was seen many times. V is TRBV4-1 and J is TRBJ2-2; perhaps TRBD2 as D (7 bases). The germline V gene has CDR1 MGHRA and CDR2 YSYEKL. The CDR3 has 16 amino acids. V lost 7 bases to trimming and J lost 1 base, with 16 bases between them. The CDR3, as DNA: TGCGCCAGCACCAGGGGAGGACTAGTGAACACCGGGGAGCTGTTTTTT. Amino acid sequence: CASTRGGLVNTGELFF.

The chain links TRBV10-3 to TRBJ2-2; TRBD1 aligns across 10 bases. The germline V gene encodes CDR1 ENHRY and CDR2 SYGVKD. The trim removed 8 bases at V and 6 bases at J, leaving 6 bases unmatched. The CDR3 has 14 residues. CDR3 nucleotide sequence: TGTGCCATCGGGGACAGGGGAGGATCCGGGGAGCTGTTTTTT. The encoded protein is CAIGDRGGSGELFF.

The V and J genes are TRBV28 and TRBJ2-7; D gene unclear. CDR1 is MDHEN, CDR2 SYDVKM, per germline. CDR3 length: 13 residues. V lost 1 base to trimming and J lost 3 bases, with 7 bases between them. The CDR3 DNA follows: TGTGCCAGCAGTTTATCTGGGGACTACGAGCAGTACTTC. Translating gives CASSLSGDYEQYF.

This clone was recorded once. This chain uses TRBV5-1 with TRBJ2-3; D gene uncertain. V was clipped by 3 bases and J by 3 bases, with 11 bases between them. CDR3 length: 14 amino acids. CDR1 and CDR2 from the germline V gene are SGHRS and YFSETQ. The CDR3 spells CASSSFSWTDTQYF. The CDR3 bases are TGCGCCAGCAGCTCATTTTCGTGGACAGATACGCAGTATTTT.

The chain employs TRBV5-6 and TRBJ2-7; TRBD1 matches 7 bases. Germline-derived CDR1 and CDR2 are SGHDT and YYEEEE. Unmatched junction bases numbered 6, after V lost 5 bases and J lost 1 base. The CDR3 length is 14 residues. DNA of the CDR3: TGTGCCAGCAGTCAGGCCAGGGGGTCCTACGAGCAGTACTTC. Translating it yields CASSQARGSYEQYF.